This TCR beta chain was recovered during a study of cytomegalovirus exposure and HLA in healthy donors. Donors showed nominal health when sampled, although they likely had unrecorded immune exposures. Germline V CDR1 and CDR2: MNHEY, SMNVEV (reference sequence). This CDR3 spans 16 amino acids. The PCR ran on 60 Vbeta and 13 Jbeta primers. The data were produced by immunoSEQ multiplex PCR, yet TCRdb's version contains in-frame clones alone and is incomplete. The sample holds around 120,000 clones; under 85% are singletons and the top ten take over 1.5%. With regard to this clone: One end of the junction fails to match germline, which may point to a read error.

The genes are TRBV27 and TRBJ1-5, with D maybe TRBD1 (5 bases). The sample consisted of PBMCs. This receptor was obtained from a woman aged 18-29 years in good health and CMV-seronegative. The CDR3 loop reads CTSSPWGGDDNQPQHF. The CDR3 DNA reads TGTACCAGCAGCCCTTGGGGGGGGGACGATAATCAGCCCCAGCATTTT.